The 19 T cell receptor beta chains presented below share a single source sample, sequenced in a study of T cell clonotyping in hematopoietic cell transplantation. Here immunoSEQ multiplex PCR was the method, and the copy in TCRdb shows in-frame clones only, minus some. Of about 41,000 clones in the sample, 95% were seen once. Material: peripheral blood mononuclear cells. Receptors originate from a man under 40 in good health. Some clones in this sample may be carry-over from other donors' samples.

The chain combines TRBV28 with TRBJ2-5, with D unresolved. Trimming removed 2 bases from V and 2 bases from J, with 12 bases in between. Looked up from germline, CDR1 is MDHEN and CDR2 is SYDVKM. The CDR3 is 15 amino acids. The CDR3 here is CASSLARDSQETQYF. CDR3 nucleotides: TGTGCCAGCAGTTTAGCTCGCGACTCTCAAGAGACCCAGTACTTC.

The chain combines TRBV29-1 with TRBJ1-2; D ambiguous. CDR3 size: 12 residues. Trimming cost V 4 bases and J 2 bases, with 8 bases left between them. CDR1 and CDR2 (germline): SQVTM, ANQGSEA. The CDR3 is CSVVSANYGYTF. The CDR3 DNA reads TGCAGCGTTGTATCGGCGAACTATGGCTACACCTTC.

The genes are TRBV5-6 and TRBJ2-3, with 8 bases aligning to TRBD2. CDR3 size: 15 residues. The V gene's germline CDR1 is SGHDT and CDR2 YYEEEE. J gave up 4 bases and V 4 bases, and 8 bases lay outside the gene matches. The CDR3 is CASSPGTRVADTQYF. Written as DNA, the CDR3 is TGTGCCAGCAGCCCCGGGACTAGGGTTGCAGATACGCAGTATTTT. Based on the CDR3 plus reference TRBV5-6 and TRBJ2-3, the full variable domain is DAGVTQSPTHLIKTRGQQVTLRCSPKSGHDTVSWYQQALGQGPQFIFQYYEEEERQRGNFPDRFSGHQFPNYSSELNVNALLLGDSALYLCASSPGTRVADTQYFGPGTRLTVL.

The chain carries TRBV5-4 and TRBJ2-7, with D possibly being TRBD1 (6 bases). The length of the CDR3 is 15 residues. Germline V gene sequence: CDR1 SGHNT, CDR2 YYREEE (reference sequence). V shed 4 bases and J shed 3 bases, with 17 bases lying between them. CDR3 amino acids: CASSQGDIPIYEQYF. The CDR3 bases are TGTGCCAGCAGCCAAGGGGACATTCCCATCTACGAGCAGTACTTC.

The V call is TRBV7-2, the J call TRBJ2-1; the D is unclear. Looked up from germline, CDR1 is SGHTA and CDR2 is FQGNSA. This CDR3 comprises 15 residues. V lost 0 bases and J 4 bases, leaving 10 bases between the germline ends. The chain's CDR3 is CASSLAGLTYNEQFF. DNA of the CDR3: TGTGCCAGCAGCTTAGCGGGTCTGACATACAATGAGCAGTTCTTC.

CDR3 DNA sequence: TGTGCCAGCAGGGAAGGGGGTGGAATGACTGAAGCTTTCTTT. Residues: CASREGGGMTEAFF. The V and J genes are TRBV6-5 and TRBJ1-1; possible D gene TRBD1, 6 bases. In germline, CDR1 is MNHEY, CDR2 SVGAGI. The V and J ends lost 6 bases and 5 bases respectively, with 16 bases between them. This CDR3 is 14 amino acids long.

V is TRBV30 and J is TRBJ1-1; unclear D gene. CDR1 and CDR2 from the germline V gene are GTSNPN and SVGIG (reference sequence). There are 13 residues in the CDR3. The ends were cut back, 1 base at V and 2 bases at J, with 8 bases in the middle. CDR3 sequence reads: CAWSGPSNTEAFF. CDR3 bases: TGTGCCTGGAGTGGGCCTTCTAACACTGAAGCTTTCTTT. The full variable domain, rest sourced from reference TRBV30 and TRBJ1-1, is SQTIHQWPATLVQPVGSPLSLECTVEGTSNPNLYWYRQAAGRGLQLLFYSVGIGQISSEVPQNLSASRPQDRQFILSSKKLLLSDSGFYLCAWSGPSNTEAFFGQGTRLTVV.

The rearrangement uses TRBV25-1 and TRBJ2-3; D is perhaps TRBD1 (5 bases). V was shortened by 5 bases and J by 5 bases, with 14 bases between the two germline ends. The CDR3 runs to 14 residues. CDR1 and CDR2 from the germline V gene are MGHDK and SYGVNS. CDR3 residues: CASSLLGAGDTQYF. CDR3 in DNA: TGTGCCAGCAGTTTACTTGGGGCCGGAGATACGCAGTATTTT.

This chain uses TRBV11-1 with TRBJ2-7; D is perhaps TRBD1 or TRBD2 (5 bases each). The CDR3 is made up of 13 amino acids. The ends were cut back, 7 bases at V and 3 bases at J, with 13 bases in the middle. Germline V gene data show CDR1 as SGHAT and CDR2 as FQDESV (reference sequence). The CDR3 sequence: CASNPGQSYEQYF. CDR3 DNA: TGTGCCAGCAATCCGGGGCAGAGCTACGAGCAGTACTTC.

The chain combines TRBV6-1 with TRBJ1-5; D call uncertain. The CDR3 length is 13 residues. Germline V gene sequence: CDR1 MNHNS, CDR2 SASEGT. The V end lost 8 bases, the J end lost 7 bases, and 15 bases lay between the germline ends. In DNA, the CDR3 is TGTGCCAGCGACCCGGGGTCCGTACAGCCCCAGCATTTT. Its translation is CASDPGSVQPQHF.

The chain employs TRBV6-5 and TRBJ2-4; weak D call: TRBD2 (5 bases). This CDR3 is built from 13 residues. V was clipped by 2 bases and J by 6 bases, with 8 bases between them. The germline V gene has CDR1 MNHEY and CDR2 SVGAGI. This chain's CDR3 is CASSYNEGNIQYF. The CDR3 DNA follows: TGTGCCAGCAGTTACAACGAGGGAAACATTCAGTACTTC.

The V and J genes are TRBV28 and TRBJ2-4; 9 bases fit TRBD1. The CDR3 has 15 amino acids. With V trimmed by 6 bases and J by 4 bases, 7 bases remained unmatched. The V gene's germline CDR1 is MDHEN and CDR2 SYDVKM. This CDR3 is CASRPGQGGKNIQYF. DNA for the CDR3: TGTGCCAGCAGACCGGGACAGGGTGGTAAAAACATTCAGTACTTC.

This chain uses TRBV5-4 with TRBJ2-7; D is perhaps TRBD2 (6 bases). Germline lookup yields CDR1 SGHNT and CDR2 YYREEE (reference sequence). V lost 0 bases, J lost 4 bases, and 14 bases lay in between. The CDR3 loop spans 15 amino acids. The CDR3 DNA sequence: TGTGCCAGCAGCTTGGGTTGGAGGGCAGGATACGAGCAGTACTTC. Protein: CASSLGWRAGYEQYF.

V and J are TRBV9 and TRBJ1-1; 9 bases align to TRBD1. CDR1 is SGDLS, CDR2 YYNGEE, per germline. This CDR3 has 15 amino acids. With 2 bases clipped from V and 6 bases from J, the junction kept 8 bases outside the gene matches. The CDR3: CASSVATGGSAEAFF. The CDR3 DNA is TGTGCCAGCAGCGTGGCGACAGGGGGTTCGGCTGAAGCTTTCTTT. Full variable domain (missing parts from reference TRBV9 and TRBJ1-1): DSGVTQTPKHLITATGQRVTLRCSPRSGDLSVYWYQQSLDQGLQFLIQYYNGEERAKGNILERFSAQQFPDLHSELNLSSLELGDSALYFCASSVATGGSAEAFFGQGTRLTVV.

DNA for the CDR3: TGTGCCAGCAGCGTAGTAGGGTCGGGCTCCTACAATGAGCAGTTCTTC. This gives the protein CASSVVGSGSYNEQFF. This rearrangement joins TRBV9 to TRBJ2-1; no clear D. Germline lookup yields CDR1 SGDLS and CDR2 YYNGEE. Trimming left V 0 bases short and J 0 bases short, with 10 bases between. The CDR3 extends over 16 amino acids.

The chain is built from TRBV5-1 and TRBJ1-1; 7 bases are shared with TRBD1. The CDR3 runs 14 residues. CDR1 and CDR2 (germline): SGHRS, YFSETQ. V shed 0 bases and J 5 bases; nucleotides not matched to a gene: 4. The CDR3 region is CASSLGQGRTEAFF. CDR3 DNA: TGCGCCAGCAGCTTGGGACAGGGAAGGACTGAAGCTTTCTTT.

The rearrangement links TRBV6-1 to TRBJ2-3, with D perhaps given as TRBD1 or TRBD2 (5 bases each). Trimming pared 4 bases from V and 0 bases from J, leaving 20 bases between. The germline CDR1 and CDR2 sequences are MNHNS and SASEGT. The CDR3 runs to 18 residues. The CDR3 is CASSARRGVTFSTDTQYF. In nucleotides, the CDR3 is TGTGCCAGCAGTGCTCGTCGGGGCGTAACCTTCAGCACAGATACGCAGTATTTT.

The chain couples TRBV2 to TRBJ1-4; 9 bases are a match to TRBD1. The germline CDR1 and CDR2 sequences are SNHLY and FYNNEI. J gave up 7 bases and V 6 bases, and 9 bases lay outside the gene matches. The CDR3 totals 15 residues. The CDR3 sequence is CASSREQGAGEKLFF. CDR3 bases: TGTGCCAGCAGCCGAGAACAGGGGGCAGGTGAAAAACTGTTTTTT.

The rearrangement uses TRBV6-1 and TRBJ1-4; D might be TRBD1 (5 bases). CDR3 length: 13 residues. CDR1 and CDR2 (germline): MNHNS, SASEGT. V shed 1 base and J shed 7 bases, with 7 bases lying between them. The CDR3 loop is CASSEVGPEKLFF. The CDR3 bases are TGTGCCAGCAGTGAAGTGGGGCCTGAAAAACTGTTTTTT.